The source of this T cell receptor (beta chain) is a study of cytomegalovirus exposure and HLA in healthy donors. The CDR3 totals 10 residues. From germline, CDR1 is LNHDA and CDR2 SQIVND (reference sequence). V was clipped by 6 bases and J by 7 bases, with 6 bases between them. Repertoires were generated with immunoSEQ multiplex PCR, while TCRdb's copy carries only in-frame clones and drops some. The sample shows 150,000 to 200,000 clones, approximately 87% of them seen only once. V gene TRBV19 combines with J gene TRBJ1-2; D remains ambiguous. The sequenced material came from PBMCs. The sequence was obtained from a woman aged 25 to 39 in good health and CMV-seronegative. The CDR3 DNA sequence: TGTGCCAGTAGGTCGGTTGGCTACACCTTC. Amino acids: CASRSVGYTF.